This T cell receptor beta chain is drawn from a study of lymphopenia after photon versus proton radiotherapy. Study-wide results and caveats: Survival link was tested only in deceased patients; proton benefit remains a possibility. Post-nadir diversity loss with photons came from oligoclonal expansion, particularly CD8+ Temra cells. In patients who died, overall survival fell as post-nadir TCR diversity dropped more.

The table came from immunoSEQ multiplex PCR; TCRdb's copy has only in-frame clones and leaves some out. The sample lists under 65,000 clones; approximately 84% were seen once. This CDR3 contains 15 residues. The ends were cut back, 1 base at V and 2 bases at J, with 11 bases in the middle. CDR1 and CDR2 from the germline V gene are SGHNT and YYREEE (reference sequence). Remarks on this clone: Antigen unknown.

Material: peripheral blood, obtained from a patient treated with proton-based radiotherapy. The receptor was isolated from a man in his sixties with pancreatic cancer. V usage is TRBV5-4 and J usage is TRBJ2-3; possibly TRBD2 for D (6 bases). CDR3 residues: CASSLRSGDTDTQYF. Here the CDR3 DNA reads TGTGCCAGCAGCTTGCGTAGCGGAGACACAGATACGCAGTATTTT.